This paragraph covers one TCR beta chain sequence. This clone's antigen is unknown. No much larger clone is present one base from it, and per-base qualities are unavailable. The immunoSEQ Assay, a bias-controlled multiplex PCR, was used to amplify TCRbeta CDR3 regions from genomic DNA. In the source study's methods: The number of nucleated cells in each sample was estimated by amplification of reference gene primers within the assay. To quantify the absolute abundance of each unique TCRbeta CDR3 rearrangement, sequence reads were collapsed and filtered. For each sample, productive Simpson clonality was calculated by taking the square root of Simpson's diversity index across productive rearrangements. Here the immuneACCESS table is served through TCRdb, limited to in-frame sequences with V and J called. Missing clones are a known gap in these copies; in checked studies unresolved V genes cover under half, and the rest lacks a known reason. The DNA gave D and trimming, while V, J and clone size come from that table. The sample records approximately 180,000 clones, 80% to 90% of which are singletons. The ten largest clones capture approximately 11% of the sample.

The record originates from a study of blood T cell repertoires in COVID-19 (dated by TCRdb to about 2020). Concerning the study at large: The collaborator samples originated in the United States, Italy and Spain and spanned the acute and convalescent phases of COVID-19. Subjects who had been exposed to COVID-19, were actively infected with it, or had recovered from it provided the deeply sampled blood TCRbeta repertoires that made up the dataset. Where HLA class I and class II types were available, the types were taken from metadata supplied by the sample provider, not from assay-based typing. Nearly every sample came with metadata listing a de-identified subject ID, COVID-19 status, age in years and sex. Samples were obtained from the ongoing ImmuneRACE study (first 160 participants) and from 1,000 to 1,500 subjects provided by 6 global collaborators. The repertoires were released in a freely available public database meant as a resource for research on the immune response to SARS-CoV-2. The prospective study material was composed of cDNA or gDNA derived from T cells, B-cell-depleted T cells, or PBMCs.

Summary of the overall study and its limitations: The quantity of clinical and demographic metadata differed by source and by participant and was supplied without curation.

CDR1 and CDR2 are read off the germline V gene (reference sequence) as LGHDT and YNNKEL. There are 15 amino acids in the CDR3, from cysteine to phenylalanine inclusive. Just CDR3 DNA is preserved here, 45 bases in frame from base 1. Trimmed from V: 3 bases; trimmed from J: 6 bases; junction bases lacking a gene match: 5. Collaborating institutions collected whole blood in K2EDTA tubes following their own protocols. Collaborator samples were shipped for TCRbeta analysis as frozen whole blood, isolated PBMCs, or DNA extracted from either sample type. The sequencing sample was made of peripheral blood. The TCR originated in a human donor with active or convalescent COVID-19. The donor label of this sample is uncertain. The V and J genes are TRBV3-1 (or the pseudogene TRBV3-2) and TRBJ2-2; TRBD2 fits 9 bases in the junction. Here the CDR3 is given as CASSHGGRASGELFF. The nucleotide sequence is given as TGTGCCAGCAGCCATGGCGGGAGGGCCTCCGGGGAGCTGTTTTTT.